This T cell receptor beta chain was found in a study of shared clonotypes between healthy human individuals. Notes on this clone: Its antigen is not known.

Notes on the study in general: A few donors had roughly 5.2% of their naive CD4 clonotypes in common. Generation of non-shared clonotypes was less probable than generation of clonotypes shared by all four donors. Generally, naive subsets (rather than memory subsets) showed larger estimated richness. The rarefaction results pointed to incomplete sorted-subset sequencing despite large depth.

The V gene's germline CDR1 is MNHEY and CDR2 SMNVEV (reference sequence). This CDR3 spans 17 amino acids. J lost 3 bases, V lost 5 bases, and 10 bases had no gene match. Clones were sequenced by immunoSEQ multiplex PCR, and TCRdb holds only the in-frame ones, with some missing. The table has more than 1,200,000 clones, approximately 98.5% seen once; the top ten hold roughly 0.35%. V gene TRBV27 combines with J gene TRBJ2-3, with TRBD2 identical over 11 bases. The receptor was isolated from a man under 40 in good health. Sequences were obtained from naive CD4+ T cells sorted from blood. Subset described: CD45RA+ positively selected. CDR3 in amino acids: CASSPSRLAGGTDTQYF. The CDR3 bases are TGTGCCAGCAGTCCCTCCCGCCTAGCGGGAGGAACAGATACGCAGTATTTT.